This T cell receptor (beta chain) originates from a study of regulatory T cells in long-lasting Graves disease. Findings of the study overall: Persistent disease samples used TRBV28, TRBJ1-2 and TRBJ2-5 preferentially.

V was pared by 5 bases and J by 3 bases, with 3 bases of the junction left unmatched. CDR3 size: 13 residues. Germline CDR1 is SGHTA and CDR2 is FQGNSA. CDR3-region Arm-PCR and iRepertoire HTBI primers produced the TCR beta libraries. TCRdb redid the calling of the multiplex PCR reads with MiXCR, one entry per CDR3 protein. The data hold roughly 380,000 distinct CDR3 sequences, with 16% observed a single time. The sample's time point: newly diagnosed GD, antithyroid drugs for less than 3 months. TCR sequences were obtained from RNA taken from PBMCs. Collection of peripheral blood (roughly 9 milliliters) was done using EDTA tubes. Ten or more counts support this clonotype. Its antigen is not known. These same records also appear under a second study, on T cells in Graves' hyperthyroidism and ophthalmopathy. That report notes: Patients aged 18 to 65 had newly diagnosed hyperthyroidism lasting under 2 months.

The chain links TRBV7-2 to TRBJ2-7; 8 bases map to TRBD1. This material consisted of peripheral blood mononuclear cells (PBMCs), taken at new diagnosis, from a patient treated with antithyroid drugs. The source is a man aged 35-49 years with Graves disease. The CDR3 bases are TGTGCCAGCAGCCAGGGACAGGACTACGAGCAGTACTTC. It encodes CASSQGQDYEQYF. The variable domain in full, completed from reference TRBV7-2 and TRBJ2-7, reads GAGVSQSPSNKVTEKGKDVELRCDPISGHTALYWYRQSLGQGLEFLIYFQGNSAPDKSGLPSDRFSAERTGGSVSTLTIQRTQQEDSAVYLCASSQGQDYEQYFGPGTRLTVT.